These T cell receptor beta chains were read from a single sample in a study of T cells in narcolepsy. Assay: immunoSEQ multiplex PCR; the TCRdb copy retains only in-frame clones and omits some. The sample has tens of thousands of clones, around 81% seen once. The sample comprised memory (CD45RA-) CD4+ T cells from blood. Every receptor here comes from a human donor in good health. The CDR3 runs from the conserved cysteine through the conserved F or W. The D gene is left open where the match is weak. Clone size is stated in some rows and not others, as once, few, many or a class when expanded.

j_call d_call v_call clone_size cdr3_nt cdr3_aa
TRBJ2-7 - TRBV5-1 - TGCGCCAGCAGCATGACAGGTCCCTACGAGCAGTACTTC CASSMTGPYEQYF
TRBJ2-1 - TRBV9 - TGTGCCAGCAGCCCAGTGAGCTCCTACAATGAGCAGTTCTTC CASSPVSSYNEQFF
TRBJ2-3 - TRBV6-5 - TGTGCCAGCAGGGATACAGGGGGGGAAGCAGATACGCAGTATTTT CASRDTGGEADTQYF
TRBJ1-6 TRBD1 TRBV7-6 - TGTGCCAGCAGCTCGGAAGGGGGCTCACCCCTCCACTTT CASSSEGGSPLHF
TRBJ2-7 - TRBV6-5 - TGTGCCAGCAGGTTAGGCTACGAGCAGTACTTC CASRLGYEQYF
TRBJ2-7 - TRBV4-1 - TGCGCCAGCAGCCAAGCCCCAGCGCAAAGCTCCTACGAGCAGTACTTC CASSQAPAQSSYEQYF
TRBJ2-1 TRBD1 TRBV6-1 - TGTGCCAGCAGTCCAAACCGGGACAGTCGACAGTTCTTC CASSPNRDSRQFF
TRBJ1-4 - TRBV5-4 - TGTGCCAGCAGCTTGCAAGGGGGTGCTAATGAAAAACTGTTTTTT CASSLQGGANEKLFF
TRBJ1-5 - TRBV5-8 - TGTGCCAGCAGCTTGGAAAGGGGTCGGGGAAATCAGCCCCAGCATTTT CASSLERGRGNQPQHF
TRBJ2-2 - TRBV7-6 - TGTGCCAGCAGCAACGCCGGAGCAACCGGGGAGCTGTTTTTT CASSNAGATGELFF
TRBJ1-6 TRBD1 TRBV6-5 - TGTGCCAGCAAGGGGACAGGGGGCTATGGTTCACCCCTCCACTTT CASKGTGGYGSPLHF
TRBJ2-4 - TRBV5-4 - TGTGCCAGCAGCAACCCCGGGACTCCCTTTCATCAGTACTTC CASSNPGTPFHQYF
TRBJ1-4 - TRBV21-1 once TGTGCCAGCAGCAAATCCGGGGGAACGGGAACATATACAACTAATGAAAAACTGTTTTTT CASSKSGGTGTYTTNEKLFF
TRBJ1-1 - TRBV25-1 - TGTGCCAGCAGTGAATGGCAGGGATACACTGAAGCTTTCTTT CASSEWQGYTEAFF
TRBJ1-1 - TRBV7-2 - TGTGCCAGCAGCCTGAACACTGAAGCTTTCTTT CASSLNTEAFF
TRBJ2-3 TRBD2 TRBV7-2 once TGTGCCAGCAGCTTCGGGGGGGTCACAGATACGCAGTATTTT CASSFGGVTDTQYF
TRBJ1-5 - TRBV2 - TGTGCCAGCAGTGCGGCCGGGAGCAATCAGCCCCAGCATTTT CASSAAGSNQPQHF
TRBJ2-5 - TRBV5-4 - TGTGCCAGCAGCTTGGAGCTTAAACAAGAGACCCAGTACTTC CASSLELKQETQYF
TRBJ2-1 TRBD1 TRBV12-5 once TGTGCTAGTGGTTCCGGACAGGGGCCCAATGAGCAGTTCTTC CASGSGQGPNEQFF
TRBJ2-2 - TRBV9 - TGTGCCAGCAGCGCGGGGACGCCCACCGGGGAGCTGTTTTTT CASSAGTPTGELFF
TRBJ1-1 - TRBV5-1 - TGCGCCAGCAGCCCACTGCCCCCCCTGCCAGGGAGCGACACTGAAGCTTTCTTT CASSPLPPLPGSDTEAFF
TRBJ2-7 - TRBV5-4 few TGTGCCAGCAGCGGCGGGGGCCGGGGCTACGAGCAGTACTTC CASSGGGRGYEQYF
TRBJ2-3 TRBD2 TRBV10-1 - TGCGCCAGCAGTGACCAGCGGGGGGTCGCTAATACGCAGTATTTT CASSDQRGVANTQYF
TRBJ2-5 TRBD1 TRBV5-4 - TGTGCCAGCAGTTCTGGACAGGGCATACAAGAGACCCAGTACTTC CASSSGQGIQETQYF
TRBJ1-1 - TRBV19 few TGTGCCAGTAGTAGGCTAGACCGCGACACTGAAGCTTTCTTT CASSRLDRDTEAFF
TRBJ2-1 - TRBV7-6 - TGTGCCAGCAGCTTAGCAGGGGTAAATGAGCAGTTCTTC CASSLAGVNEQFF
TRBJ2-1 TRBD2 TRBV27 - TGTGCCAGCAGGCTAGCGGGGGGACATAGCTCCTACAATGAGCAGTTCTTC CASRLAGGHSSYNEQFF
TRBJ1-6 - TRBV9 - TGTGCCAGCAGCAAGAGACAGAGCAGCTCCTATAATTCACCCCTCCACTTT CASSKRQSSSYNSPLHF
TRBJ2-1 - TRBV7-2 - TGTGCCAGCAGCTTTGGCCTCCGGGAGCAGTTCTTC CASSFGLREQFF
TRBJ2-7 - TRBV11-2 - TGTGCCAGCAGCTTAGATCTGGGAGGTTCCTACGAGCAGTACTTC CASSLDLGGSYEQYF
TRBJ1-1 - TRBV15 - TGTGCCACCAGCAGAGATGGGGCGAACACTGAAGCTTTCTTT CATSRDGANTEAFF
TRBJ2-1 TRBD1 TRBV27 - TGTGCCAGCAGGGGACAGGGGGAGGGCAATGAGCAGTTCTTC CASRGQGEGNEQFF
TRBJ2-3 TRBD1 TRBV19 - TGTGCCAGTAGGAACAGGGGTGGGTCAGATACGCAGTATTTT CASRNRGGSDTQYF
TRBJ2-1 - TRBV12-5 - TGTGCTAGTGGGGGTGGCGGGACGAGCTCCTACAATGAGCAGTTCTTC CASGGGGTSSYNEQFF
TRBJ1-5 - TRBV19 - TGTGCCAGTAGTAGTAGAGACAGAAAGTATAGCAATCAGCCCCAGCATTTT CASSSRDRKYSNQPQHF
TRBJ2-1 TRBD2 TRBV9 - TGTGCCAGCAGCGCTAGCGGGGCGACCTACAATGAGCAGTTCTTC CASSASGATYNEQFF
TRBJ1-2 - TRBV19 - TGTGCCAGTGGCGGGGAGAACTATGGCTACACCTTC CASGGENYGYTF
TRBJ1-1 - TRBV18 - TGTGCCAGCTCACTAGACTTCGCCACTGAAGCTTTCTTT CASSLDFATEAFF
TRBJ2-2 TRBD1 TRBV14 few TGTGCCAGCAGCCAAGAAGGTGGACAGGGAAACACCGGGGAGCTGTTTTTT CASSQEGGQGNTGELFF
TRBJ2-5 - TRBV5-6 once TGTGCCAGCAGCCGTGGAGATGGGACAATCCTTGAGACCCAGTACTTC CASSRGDGTILETQYF
TRBJ1-1 - TRBV11-2 - TGTGCCAGCAGCTTAGGGGTGCAGAAGAACACTGAAGCTTTCTTT CASSLGVQKNTEAFF
TRBJ1-3 - TRBV7-9 once TGTGCCAGCAGCTCCGACGACGGCACCTCTGGAAACACCATATATTTT CASSSDDGTSGNTIYF
TRBJ1-6 - TRBV5-4 - TGTGCCAGCAGCTTGTTTCAGGGGTCCTATAATTCACCCCTCCACTTT CASSLFQGSYNSPLHF
TRBJ2-3 TRBD2 TRBV5-1 - TGCGCCAGCAGCTGGGTGGGACTAGCGGGGACAGCCACAGATACGCAGTATTTT CASSWVGLAGTATDTQYF
TRBJ2-1 TRBD2 TRBV9 - TGTGCCAGCAGCGTAGGGACTAGCGGGGGCCCTTCCTACAATGAGCAGTTCTTC CASSVGTSGGPSYNEQFF
TRBJ2-7 - TRBV21-1 - TGTGCCAGCTTCAGGGGCTACGAGCAGTACTTC CASFRGYEQYF
TRBJ1-6 - TRBV9 - TGTGCCAGCAGCGTAGTACCCCTGGGGGATTCACCCCTCCACTTT CASSVVPLGDSPLHF
TRBJ2-3 TRBD1 TRBV5-5 - TGTGCCAGCAGGCGGACAGGGGTAACAGATACGCAGTATTTT CASRRTGVTDTQYF
TRBJ1-2 - TRBV7-9 - TGTGCCAGCAGCGGAGGACAGACTTTAGTTTATGGCTACACCTTC CASSGGQTLVYGYTF
TRBJ1-5 - TRBV6-5 - TGTGCCAGCAGTTCCTCGCACAGCAATCAGCCCCAGCATTTT CASSSSHSNQPQHF
TRBJ1-2 TRBD1 TRBV4-1 few TGCGCCAGCAGCCCAGGGGGCTTTGGCTATGGCTACACCTTC CASSPGGFGYGYTF